Below are 2 T cell receptor beta chains sequenced from a single sample in a study of T cell responses to AZD1222 COVID-19 vaccine. Using immunoSEQ multiplex PCR, the repertoire was profiled, and TCRdb retains in-frame clones only, with some absent. Counted here are 150,000 or so clones, about nine tenths occurring once; the ten biggest clones make up over 1.5%. The sample in question was peripheral blood, obtained on day 0 of AZD1222 vaccination. Receptor source: an adult in good health.

V and J are TRBV19 and TRBJ1-6; maybe TRBD1 (6 bases). The germline V gene encodes CDR1 LNHDA and CDR2 SQIVND (reference sequence). The ends were cut back, 3 bases at V and 8 bases at J, with 20 bases in the middle. The CDR3 extends over 17 amino acids. The CDR3, as DNA: TGTGCCAGTAGTATTTTCATCGGGGGGGCCTCGGATTCACCCCTCCACTTT. Translated, it gives CASSIFIGGASDSPLHF.

CDR3 sequence reads: CASSSSSYEQYF. The CDR3, as DNA: TGTGCCAGCAGCTCTAGCTCCTACGAGCAGTACTTC. The rearrangement links TRBV7-9 to TRBJ2-7; D is uncertain. Per germline, CDR1 SEHNR and CDR2 FQNEAQ (reference sequence). The germline V and J ends were trimmed by 4 bases and 0 bases, with 4 bases remaining between them. This CDR3 contains 12 residues.